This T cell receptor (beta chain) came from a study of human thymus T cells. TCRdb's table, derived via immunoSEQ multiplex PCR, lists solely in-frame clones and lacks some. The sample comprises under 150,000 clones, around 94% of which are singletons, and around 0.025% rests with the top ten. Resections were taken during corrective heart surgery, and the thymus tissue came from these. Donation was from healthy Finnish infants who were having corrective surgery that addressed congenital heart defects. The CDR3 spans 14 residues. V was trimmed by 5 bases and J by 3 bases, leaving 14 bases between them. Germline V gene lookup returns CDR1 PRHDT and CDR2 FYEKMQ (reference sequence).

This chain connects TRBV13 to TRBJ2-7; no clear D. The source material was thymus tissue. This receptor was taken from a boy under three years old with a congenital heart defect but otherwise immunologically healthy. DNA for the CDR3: TGTGCCAGCAGCCCCCATCCGGGTAGCTACGAGCAGTACTTC. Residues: CASSPHPGSYEQYF.